The 25 T cell receptor beta chains in this list originate from one sample, sequenced in a study of OX40 agonist ivuxolimab in advanced cancers. The repertoire was sequenced with immunoSEQ multiplex PCR; TCRdb's copy has only in-frame clones and lacks some. The sample has roughly 77,000 clones; about 84% are singletons. Sequenced material: CD4+ or CD8+ T cells sorted from blood, taken in a trial of the OX40 agonist ivuxolimab. These receptors came from an adult with an advanced solid tumor such as melanoma, head and neck, liver or kidney cancer.

The genes are TRBV11-2 and TRBJ2-2; either TRBD1 or TRBD2 may fit D (5 bases each). Germline assignment: CDR1 SGHAT and CDR2 FQNNGV. The germline V and J ends were trimmed by 1 base and 6 bases, with 12 bases remaining between them. The CDR3 totals 15 residues. This CDR3 reads CASSLVGGTAGELFF. Here the CDR3 DNA reads TGTGCCAGCAGCTTAGTTGGGGGAACGGCCGGGGAGCTGTTTTTT.

The chain recombines TRBV5-4 with TRBJ1-6, with 7 positions matching TRBD1. The CDR3 consists of 14 residues. V gave up 4 bases and J gave up 8 bases; unmatched junction bases: 6. CDR1 is SGHNT, CDR2 YYREEE, per germline (reference sequence). CDR3 bases: TGTGCCAGCAGCGACAGGGTTCTTGATTCACCCCTCCACTTT. Translated, it gives CASSDRVLDSPLHF.

This clone has a handful of counts. The chain uses TRBV7-8 and TRBJ1-5; D unclear. This CDR3 contains 14 residues. Germline CDR1 is SGHVS and CDR2 is FQNEAQ. Trimming shortened V by 7 bases and J by 5 bases, and 15 bases separated the two germline ends. CDR3 loop: CASTPLEVDQPQHF. CDR3 nucleotide sequence: TGTGCCAGCACCCCCCTGGAGGTCGATCAGCCCCAGCATTTT.

This chain links TRBV6-5 with TRBJ2-7; no firm D call. CDR1 is MNHEY, CDR2 SVGAGI, per germline. The CDR3 length is 14 residues. V was cut by 2 bases and J by 5 bases, with 13 bases left in between. CDR3 sequence: CASSYEARRHEQYF. For the CDR3, the DNA is TGTGCCAGCAGTTACGAGGCCAGAAGACACGAGCAGTACTTC.

CDR3 loop: CASSQKEGTLLSGANVLTF. The CDR3 nucleotides are TGTGCCAGCAGCCAGAAAGAGGGGACACTTCTCTCTGGGGCCAACGTCCTGACTTTC. The chain carries TRBV7-9 and TRBJ2-6, with D perhaps matching TRBD1 (6 bases). V was trimmed by 5 bases and J by 0 bases, leaving 20 bases between them. The V gene's germline CDR1 is SEHNR and CDR2 FQNEAQ (reference sequence). This CDR3 is built from 19 residues.

The chain employs TRBV18 and TRBJ2-2; a weak D match, TRBD2 (6 bases). V lost 3 bases to trimming and J lost 7 bases, with 15 bases between them. Germline V gives CDR1 KGHSH, CDR2 LQKENI. This CDR3 contains 15 residues. This chain's CDR3 is CASSPRDENFGELFF. The CDR3 DNA reads TGTGCCAGCTCACCGCGGGACGAAAACTTCGGGGAGCTGTTTTTT.

This chain joins TRBV6-1 and TRBJ1-2; possible D gene TRBD1, 5 bases. Germline V lookup: CDR1 MNHNS, CDR2 SASEGT. The CDR3 totals 15 residues. V was trimmed by 1 base and J by 4 bases, leaving 13 bases between them. The CDR3 DNA is TGTGCCAGCAGTGAAGATCTGGGACGGACCTATGGCTACACCTTC. Amino acid sequence: CASSEDLGRTYGYTF.

This clone came up once. This chain joins TRBV6-1 and TRBJ2-4, with D possibly matching TRBD1 (6 bases). The germline V gene has CDR1 MNHNS and CDR2 SASEGT. V was clipped by 2 bases and J by 4 bases, with 9 bases between them. The CDR3 sequence is 14 residues long. CDR3 sequence: CASSETQGKNIQYF. Written as DNA, the CDR3 is TGTGCCAGCAGTGAAACCCAGGGGAAAAACATTCAGTACTTC.

The rearrangement links TRBV5-1 to TRBJ2-2; D not resolved. Deletions cut 1 base from V and 5 bases from J, with 9 bases between. Germline V gene sequence: CDR1 SGHRS, CDR2 YFSETQ. CDR3 length equals 14 residues. The CDR3 DNA reads as TGCGCCAGCAGCTTGCAAGACTTGACCGGGGAGCTGTTTTTT. Protein: CASSLQDLTGELFF.

This chain uses TRBV30 with TRBJ1-5, with D perhaps matching TRBD1 (5 bases). The germline V gene encodes CDR1 GTSNPN and CDR2 SVGIG (reference sequence). The CDR3 runs to 14 residues. Trimming stripped 2 bases from V and 1 base from J, with 9 bases between. The CDR3 here is CAWSRGVSNQPQHF. The CDR3 region has the DNA TGTGCCTGGAGTCGGGGGGTGAGCAATCAGCCCCAGCATTTT.

The V call is TRBV9, the J call TRBJ2-1, with TRBD1 identical over 8 bases. The germline V gene has CDR1 SGDLS and CDR2 YYNGEE. The V segment lost 3 bases and the J segment 10 bases; nucleotides outside the gene matches: 6. The CDR3 is made up of 13 amino acids. In nucleotides, the CDR3 is TGTGCCAGCAGCGAGAGACAGGGGCGGGAGCAGTTCTTC. Translation gives CASSERQGREQFF.

In this sample, this clone turned up once. V is TRBV5-1 and J is TRBJ2-3; 10 bases are shared with TRBD2. Germline V gene sequence: CDR1 SGHRS, CDR2 YFSETQ. This CDR3 is built from 13 residues. With V trimmed by 7 bases and J by 10 bases, 9 bases remained unmatched. CDR3 sequence (DNA): TGCGCCAGCTCTGAAGCCGGGACTAGCGCGCAGTATTTT. It translates to CASSEAGTSAQYF.

The chain joins TRBV4-1 to TRBJ1-4; 8 bases fit TRBD1. The CDR3 is 17 residues long. The germline V gene has CDR1 MGHRA and CDR2 YSYEKL. The V and J ends lost 1 base and 7 bases, in that order; junction bases with no gene match: 11. In nucleotides, the CDR3 is TGCGCCAGCAGCCAAGGGACAGGGTTGGGTCTAGTTGAAAAACTGTTTTTT. It codes for CASSQGTGLGLVEKLFF.

V is TRBV28 and J is TRBJ2-7; D remains ambiguous. The CDR3 has 12 residues. Germline CDR1 is MDHEN and CDR2 is SYDVKM. V lost 3 bases, J lost 2 bases, and 5 bases lay in between. Here the CDR3 reads CASSFSAYEQYF. The CDR3 coding sequence is TGTGCCAGCAGTTTTTCTGCCTACGAGCAGTACTTC.

The gene calls are TRBV5-1 and TRBJ2-3, with 7 bases that match TRBD2. J lost 4 bases, V lost 1 base, and 3 bases had no gene match. Per germline, CDR1 SGHRS and CDR2 YFSETQ. This CDR3 has 14 amino acids. The DNA of the CDR3 is TGCGCCAGCAGCTTGTGGCGGGAGTCAGATACGCAGTATTTT. Protein: CASSLWRESDTQYF. Supplemented by reference TRBV5-1 and TRBJ2-3, the full variable domain reads KAGVTQTPRYLIKTRGQQVTLSCSPISGHRSVSWYQQTPGQGLQFLFEYFSETQRNKGNFPGRFSGRQFSNSRSEMNVSTLELGDSALYLCASSLWRESDTQYFGPGTRLTVL.

The gene calls are TRBV7-9 and TRBJ2-1; 8 positions match TRBD1. V was clipped by 3 bases and J by 0 bases; unmatched bases: 4. The CDR3 covers 16 residues. Germline loops: CDR1 SEHNR, CDR2 FQNEAQ (reference sequence). CDR3 protein: CASSLTGDSSYNEQFF. CDR3 DNA sequence: TGTGCCAGCAGCTTGACAGGGGACAGCTCCTACAATGAGCAGTTCTTC.

The rearrangement joins TRBV2 to TRBJ2-1, with a tentative D call TRBD2 (5 bases). V was trimmed by 1 base and J by 7 bases, leaving 17 bases between them. Germline CDR1 reads SNHLY; CDR2 reads FYNNEI. CDR3 length: 16 amino acids. The CDR3 region has the DNA TGTGCCAGCAGTGAAGTAGGCGCCGCCCGGGGAAATGAGCAGTTCTTC. It translates to CASSEVGAARGNEQFF.

The chain couples TRBV18 to TRBJ2-7; possibly TRBD1 for D (6 bases). The length of the CDR3 is 12 residues. V lost 6 bases, J lost 5 bases, and 11 bases lay in between. The V gene's germline CDR1 is KGHSH and CDR2 LQKENI. CDR3 protein: CASSLRGDEQYF. The CDR3 DNA follows: TGTGCCAGCTCTCTCAGGGGTGACGAGCAGTACTTC.

This chain uses TRBV30 with TRBJ2-3; D may be TRBD1 (5 bases). Germline V gives CDR1 GTSNPN, CDR2 SVGIG (reference sequence). V shed 4 bases and J shed 0 bases, with 11 bases lying between them. The CDR3 contains 14 residues. The CDR3 sequence is CAWNGQISTDTQYF. As DNA, the CDR3 is TGTGCCTGGAATGGACAAATTAGCACAGATACGCAGTATTTT.

This chain uses TRBV6-5 with TRBJ1-1, with 8 bases that match TRBD1. The germline V gene has CDR1 MNHEY and CDR2 SVGAGI. The CDR3 has 14 amino acids. V was clipped by 6 bases and J by 0 bases; unmatched bases: 3. CDR3 nucleotide sequence: TGTGCCAGCAGGGACAGGGCCATGAACACTGAAGCTTTCTTT. Residues: CASRDRAMNTEAFF.

The rearrangement links TRBV30 to TRBJ2-7, with TRBD2 matching over 8 bases. CDR1 is GTSNPN and CDR2 is SVGIG in the germline V gene (reference sequence). The V gene end was trimmed by 2 bases and the J gene end by 9 bases; junction bases not matched to a gene: 12. This CDR3 has 14 amino acids. The CDR3 reads CAWSPEVAGNRQYF. Here the CDR3 DNA reads TGTGCCTGGAGTCCGGAGGTAGCGGGGAATCGGCAGTACTTC.

Of note for this clone: The same CDR3 is also encoded by other DNA sequences in this sample. This chain connects TRBV14 to TRBJ2-3, with D perhaps matching TRBD2 (7 bases). The V end was cut by 4 bases, the J end by 3 bases, with 11 bases between. The V gene's germline CDR1 is SGHDN and CDR2 FVKESK. The CDR3 loop spans 14 amino acids. DNA for the CDR3: TGTGCCAGCAGCCTGCGGGGGCCGACAGATACGCAGTATTTT. It encodes CASSLRGPTDTQYF. Full variable domain (missing parts from reference TRBV14 and TRBJ2-3): EAGVTQFPSHSVIEKGQTVTLRCDPISGHDNLYWYRRVMGKEIKFLLHFVKESKQDESGMPNNRFLAERTGGTYSTLKVQPAELEDSGVYFCASSLRGPTDTQYFGPGTRLTVL.

The chain recombines TRBV5-1 with TRBJ1-1, with D perhaps matching TRBD1 (5 bases). The germline V gene has CDR1 SGHRS and CDR2 YFSETQ. V was trimmed by 4 bases and J by 10 bases, leaving 20 bases between them. The CDR3 runs 14 residues. CDR3 sequence: CASSGDPGGWRAFF. CDR3 DNA: TGCGCCAGCAGCGGGGACCCAGGAGGGTGGCGAGCTTTCTTT.

V usage is TRBV28 and J usage is TRBJ1-5; D ambiguous. Trimming removed 7 bases at V and 2 bases at J, with 9 bases between. This CDR3 contains 13 residues. The germline V gene has CDR1 MDHEN and CDR2 SYDVKM. The CDR3 spells CASIGGGNQPQHF. In nucleotides, the CDR3 is TGTGCCAGCATAGGCGGGGGCAATCAGCCCCAGCATTTT.

This chain connects TRBV19 to TRBJ1-1, with no clear D. The CDR3 extends over 15 amino acids. V gave up 4 bases and J gave up 1 base, with 13 bases separating them. Per the germline V gene, CDR1 is LNHDA and CDR2 is SQIVND (reference sequence). The CDR3 coding sequence is TGTGCCAGTAGTAGTGTATCGGGGTGGAACACTGAAGCTTTCTTT. Encoded protein: CASSSVSGWNTEAFF. Variable domain in full (rest from reference TRBV19 and TRBJ1-1): DGGITQSPKYLFRKEGQNVTLSCEQNLNHDAMYWYRQDPGQGLRLIYYSQIVNDFQKGDIAEGYSVSREKKESFPLTVTSAQKNPTAFYLCASSSVSGWNTEAFFGQGTRLTVV.